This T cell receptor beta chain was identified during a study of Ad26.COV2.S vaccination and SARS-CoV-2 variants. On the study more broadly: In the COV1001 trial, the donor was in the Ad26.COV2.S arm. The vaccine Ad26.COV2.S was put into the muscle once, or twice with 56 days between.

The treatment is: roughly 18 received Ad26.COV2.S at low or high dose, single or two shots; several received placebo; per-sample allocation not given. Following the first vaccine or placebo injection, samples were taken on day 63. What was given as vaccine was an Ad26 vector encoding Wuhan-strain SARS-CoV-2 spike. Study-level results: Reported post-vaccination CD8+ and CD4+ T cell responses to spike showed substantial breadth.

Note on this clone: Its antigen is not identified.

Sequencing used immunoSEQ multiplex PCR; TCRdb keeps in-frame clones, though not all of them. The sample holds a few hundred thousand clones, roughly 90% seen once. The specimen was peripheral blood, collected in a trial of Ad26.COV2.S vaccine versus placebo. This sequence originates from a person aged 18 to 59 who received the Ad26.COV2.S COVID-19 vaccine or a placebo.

This CDR3 reads CASRGGGGGTQYF. The DNA for the CDR3 is TGCGCCAGCAGAGGCGGGGGCGGGGGTACGCAGTATTTT. V gene TRBV10-2 combines with J gene TRBJ2-3; TRBD2 is a possible D gene (7 bases). This CDR3 has 13 residues. Germline assignment: CDR1 WSHSY and CDR2 SAAADI. Deletions cut 6 bases from V and 8 bases from J, with 15 bases between.